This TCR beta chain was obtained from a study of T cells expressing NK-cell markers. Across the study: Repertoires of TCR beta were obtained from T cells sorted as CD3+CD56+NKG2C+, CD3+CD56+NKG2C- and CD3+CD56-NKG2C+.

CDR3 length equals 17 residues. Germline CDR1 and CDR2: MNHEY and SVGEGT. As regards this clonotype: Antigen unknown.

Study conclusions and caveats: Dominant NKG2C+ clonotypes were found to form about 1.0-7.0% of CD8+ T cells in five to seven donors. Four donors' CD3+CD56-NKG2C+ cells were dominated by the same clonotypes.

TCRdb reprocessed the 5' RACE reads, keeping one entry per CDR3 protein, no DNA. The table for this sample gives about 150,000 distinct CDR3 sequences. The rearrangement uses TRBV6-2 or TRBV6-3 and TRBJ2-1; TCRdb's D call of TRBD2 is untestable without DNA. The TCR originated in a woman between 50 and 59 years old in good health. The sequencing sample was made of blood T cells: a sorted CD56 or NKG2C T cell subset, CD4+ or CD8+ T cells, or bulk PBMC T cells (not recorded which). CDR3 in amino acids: CASSPTSGRAGGNEQFF.